Listed here are 24 T cell receptor beta chains from one sample, sequenced in a study of T-cell reconstitution after alpha-beta-depleted transplantation in children. Researchers prepared the TCRbeta library using unique molecular identifiers, the study reports. TCRdb re-called the PCR reads with MiXCR, one entry per CDR3 protein. Here the sample spans a few hundred thousand distinct CDR3 sequences, 15% to 20% being singletons. Material: PBMCs, mostly from graft donor cells, obtained 360 days after TCRalphabeta/CD19-depleted stem cell transplant. Receptor source: a boy under two years old who had a stem cell transplant for Wiskott-Aldrich syndrome, so the T cells may come from the graft donor.

The gene calls are TRBV7-2 and TRBJ2-3, with 7 bases identical to TRBD2. Per germline, CDR1 SGHTA and CDR2 FQGNSA. V trimming: 1 base; J trimming: 6 bases; junction bases outside the gene matches: 10. The CDR3 spans 16 residues. CDR3 nucleotide sequence: TGTGCCAGCAGCTTAGTGTACGGCGGGAGTGGGGATACGCAGTATTTT. Amino acids: CASSLVYGGSGDTQYF.

This clonotype was seen only a few times. CDR3 bases: TGTGCCACCAGTGATCCCGGAGGGGCCCAGGAGACCCAGTACTTC. This codes for CATSDPGGAQETQYF. The rearrangement links TRBV24-1 to TRBJ2-5; weak D call: TRBD2 (6 bases). V lost 3 bases and J lost 5, with 15 bases in between. Germline lookup yields CDR1 KGHDR and CDR2 SFDVKD. CDR3 length equals 15 residues.

This clonotype has only a few counts. V is TRBV4-3 and J is TRBJ2-3, with 10 bases matching TRBD2. Germline V gene sequence: CDR1 LGHNA, CDR2 YSLEER. There are 17 residues in the CDR3. The V segment lost 0 bases and the J segment 6 bases; nucleotides outside the gene matches: 9. The CDR3 DNA is TGCGCCAGCAGCCAAGATATAACTAGCGGGGCGCGGGATACGCAGTATTTT. The encoded protein is CASSQDITSGARDTQYF.

The genes are TRBV19 and TRBJ2-1, with 7 nucleotides matching TRBD1. The CDR3 consists of 16 residues. The trim removed 1 base at V and 5 bases at J, leaving 8 bases unmatched. Germline V gene lookup returns CDR1 LNHDA and CDR2 SQIVND (reference sequence). In DNA, the CDR3 is TGTGCCAGTAGTATAGGACAGGGCTGGATAAACAATGAGCAGTTCTTC. Translation: CASSIGQGWINNEQFF.

The J gene is TRBJ1-1, the V gene TRBV6-5; weak D call: TRBD1 (6 bases). The CDR3 is 16 amino acids. Trimming left V 0 bases short and J 2 bases short, with 13 bases between. In germline, CDR1 is MNHEY, CDR2 SVGAGI. CDR3 nucleotide sequence: TGTGCCAGCAGTTACTCGAAAGGGGGATTTAACACTGAAGCTTTCTTT. Translating gives CASSYSKGGFNTEAFF.

The chain combines TRBV11-1 with TRBJ2-4; 9 bases fit TRBD2. Losses at the gene ends were 5 bases for V and 0 bases for J; bases not matched to a gene: 20. The V gene's germline CDR1 is SGHAT and CDR2 FQDESV (reference sequence). The length of the CDR3 is 21 residues. In nucleotides, the CDR3 is TGTGCCAGCAGCCCCCGGCGGAGTAGCGGGAGTACGCCCCTAGCCAAAAACATTCAGTACTTC. Translation gives CASSPRRSSGSTPLAKNIQYF.

This clonotype was seen only a few times. This chain uses TRBV12-3 or TRBV12-4 with TRBJ2-5; TRBD2 matches at 7 bases. CDR3 size: 15 residues. The J segment lost 2 bases and the V segment lost 3 bases, leaving 6 bases of the junction unmatched. The CDR3 DNA reads as TGTGCCAGCAGTTTTGCGGGAGTTGCGCAAGAGACCCAGTACTTC. It codes for CASSFAGVAQETQYF.

The chain employs TRBV2 and TRBJ1-6; D gene ambiguous. Trimming stripped 2 bases from V and 0 bases from J, with 5 bases between. This CDR3 spans 15 amino acids. CDR1 SNHLY and CDR2 FYNNEI come from the germline V gene. This chain's CDR3 is CASSELGSYNSPLHF. In DNA, the CDR3 is TGTGCCAGCAGTGAACTCGGCTCCTATAATTCACCCCTCCACTTT.

The chain joins TRBV12-3 or TRBV12-4 to TRBJ1-2; possibly TRBD1 for D (6 bases). Trimming took off 6 bases at V and 6 bases at J, with 17 bases between the two ends. The CDR3 has 14 amino acids. The CDR3 loop reads CASRNDRTRDGYTF. CDR3 bases: TGTGCCAGCAGGAACGACAGGACCAGAGATGGCTACACCTTC.

The CDR3 DNA follows: TGTGCCAGCAGCTTAGCCGCACAGGGGGCTACCTACGAGCAGTACTTC. Its protein product is CASSLAAQGATYEQYF. This sequence joins TRBV7-6 and TRBJ2-7; TRBD1 agrees at 9 bases. The CDR3 consists of 16 residues. V shed 0 bases, J shed 2 bases, and the junction held 5 bases outside the gene matches. Germline CDR1 is SGHVS and CDR2 is FNYEAQ.

The chain recombines TRBV6-2 or TRBV6-3 with TRBJ2-2; 8 bases line up with TRBD2. Trimming at V came to 4 bases and at J to 3 bases, leaving 10 bases not matched to a gene. Germline CDR1 is MNHEY and CDR2 is SVGEGT. The CDR3 spans 17 residues. The CDR3 DNA reads as TGTGCCAGCAGTTTCCCATACCGGGAGGGAGACACCGGGGAGCTGTTTTTT. Its translation is CASSFPYREGDTGELFF.

This chain connects TRBV24-1 to TRBJ2-7, with no clear D. Germline lookup yields CDR1 KGHDR and CDR2 SFDVKD. V lost 2 bases and J 4 bases, leaving 14 bases between the germline ends. The CDR3 has 15 residues. The CDR3 spells CATSDSALSPYEQYF. In DNA form, the CDR3 reads TGTGCCACCAGTGATTCGGCCTTGTCTCCATACGAGCAGTACTTC.

This clonotype was detected a few times. V usage is TRBV24-1 and J usage is TRBJ2-2; the D is unclear. Per the germline V gene, CDR1 is KGHDR and CDR2 is SFDVKD. CDR3 size: 12 residues. Trimming took off 7 bases at V and 6 bases at J, with 8 bases between the two ends. The CDR3, as DNA: TGTGCCACCAGCCTCCGTTCCGGGGAGCTGTTTTTT. It translates to CATSLRSGELFF.

V gene TRBV7-9 combines with J gene TRBJ2-5, with a weak D call TRBD1 (6 bases). CDR1 is SEHNR, CDR2 FQNEAQ, per germline (reference sequence). The CDR3 length is 14 residues. Trimming left V 5 bases short and J 5 bases short, with 15 bases between. CDR3 DNA sequence: TGTGCCAGCAGCCCGTTCAGGGGCCAGGAGACCCAGTACTTC. Encoded protein: CASSPFRGQETQYF.

This clonotype was found a few times. The V call is TRBV12-3 or TRBV12-4, the J call TRBJ2-5; 9 bases are a match to TRBD1. The CDR3 runs 15 residues. The V segment lost 6 bases and the J segment 5 bases; nucleotides outside the gene matches: 10. The CDR3 sequence: CASSFDRGFTETQYF. The CDR3 region has the DNA TGTGCCAGCAGCTTTGACAGGGGGTTCACGGAGACCCAGTACTTC.

This clonotype occurred a few times. The V gene is TRBV9, the J gene TRBJ2-3, with 9 bases matching TRBD2. V was pared by 4 bases and J by 2 bases, with 14 bases of the junction left unmatched. The CDR3 extends over 18 amino acids. Germline V CDR1 and CDR2: SGDLS, YYNGEE. The CDR3 is CASSPQMMLAGTTDTQYF. The CDR3 DNA reads as TGTGCCAGCAGCCCTCAGATGATGCTAGCGGGGACCACAGATACGCAGTATTTT.

The table lists this clonotype with many counts. This chain connects TRBV5-1 to TRBJ2-1; 13 bases are a match to TRBD2. Unmatched junction bases numbered 5, after V lost 2 bases and J lost 6 bases. CDR1 SGHRS and CDR2 YFSETQ come from the germline V gene. The CDR3 is made up of 16 amino acids. The CDR3: CASSFPGLAGSNEQFF. In nucleotides, the CDR3 is TGCGCCAGCAGCTTCCCGGGACTAGCGGGAAGCAATGAGCAGTTCTTC. The full variable domain, its missing parts supplied by reference TRBV5-1 and TRBJ2-1, is KAGVTQTPRYLIKTRGQQVTLSCSPISGHRSVSWYQQTPGQGLQFLFEYFSETQRNKGNFPGRFSGRQFSNSRSEMNVSTLELGDSALYLCASSFPGLAGSNEQFFGPGTRLTVL.

The sample holds many counts of this clonotype. The rearrangement joins TRBV7-9 to TRBJ2-1; D is unresolved. Trimming took 5 bases from V and 6 from J, leaving 11 bases between them. In germline, CDR1 is SEHNR, CDR2 FQNEAQ (reference sequence). This CDR3 contains 13 residues. The CDR3 DNA is TGTGCCAGCAGCCGTGTCCCGGGCAATGAGCAGTTCTTC. It encodes CASSRVPGNEQFF.

This clonotype was seen a handful of times. The chain carries TRBV25-1 and TRBJ2-2; D gene ambiguous. The germline CDR1 and CDR2 sequences are MGHDK and SYGVNS. Trimming cost V 6 bases and J 2 bases, with 10 bases left between them. There are 14 residues in the CDR3. CDR3 coding DNA: TGTGCCAGCAGGGATATCTTTAACACCGGGGAGCTGTTTTTT. Translated, it gives CASRDIFNTGELFF. The full variable domain, its missing parts supplied by reference TRBV25-1 and TRBJ2-2, is EADIYQTPRYLVIGTGKKITLECSQTMGHDKMYWYQQDPGMELHLIHYSYGVNSTEKGDLSSESTVSRIRTEHFPLTLESARPSHTSQYLCASRDIFNTGELFFGEGSRLTVL.

The chain has TRBV7-2 and TRBJ2-5, with TRBD1 identical over 7 bases. Germline V gene sequence: CDR1 SGHTA, CDR2 FQGNSA. Unmatched junction bases numbered 4, after V lost 5 bases and J lost 1 base. There are 14 residues in the CDR3. CDR3 region: CASSRDRVQETQYF. The CDR3 DNA reads as TGTGCCAGCAGCCGCGACAGGGTCCAAGAGACCCAGTACTTC.

This clonotype was seen only a few times. The V gene is TRBV6-5, the J gene TRBJ2-3; a weak D match, TRBD2 (7 bases). Looked up from germline, CDR1 is MNHEY and CDR2 is SVGAGI. The V end was cut by 3 bases, the J end by 1 base, with 17 bases between. The CDR3 has 17 residues. CDR3 coding DNA: TGTGCCAGCAGTTATTGGGCGGGAGAGGGGGGCACAGATACGCAGTATTTT. Translated, it gives CASSYWAGEGGTDTQYF.

The chain combines TRBV29-1 with TRBJ2-1; 7 positions match TRBD2. V lost 8 bases, J lost 8 bases, and 9 bases stayed unmatched. Germline V gene lookup returns CDR1 SQVTM and CDR2 ANQGSEA. The CDR3 loop spans 12 amino acids. CDR3 coding DNA: TGCAGCCTCGGGACTATCTGGGATGAGCAGTTCTTC. Translated: CSLGTIWDEQFF.

This clonotype was detected ten times or more. The chain carries TRBV3-1 and TRBJ2-5, with 7 positions matching TRBD2. Germline assignment: CDR1 LGHDT and CDR2 YNNKEL (reference sequence). This CDR3 has 15 amino acids. Trimming took 1 base from V and 4 from J; bases not matched to a gene: 6. The CDR3 sequence: CASSQVTGGPETQYF. CDR3 DNA sequence: TGTGCCAGCAGCCAAGTAACGGGAGGCCCAGAGACCCAGTACTTC.

The chain uses TRBV12-3 or TRBV12-4 and TRBJ2-1; D is perhaps TRBD1 or TRBD2 (5 bases each). The ends were cut back, 2 bases at V and 5 bases at J, with 10 bases in the middle. The CDR3 is made up of 14 amino acids. CDR3 in DNA: TGTGCCAGCAGTTTACAGGGACGCAACAATGAGCAGTTCTTC. Translated: CASSLQGRNNEQFF.